These 13 T cell receptor beta chains came from one sample sequenced in a study of T cells in women clearing cervical HPV infection. The data were produced by immunoSEQ multiplex PCR, yet TCRdb's version contains in-frame clones alone and is incomplete. The sample totals tens of thousands of clones. The sequenced material came from blood buffy coat. The receptors were sampled from a woman aged 18-70 years with a cervical HPV16 infection that either progressed to CIN3+ or cleared (not recorded which).

As concerns this clone: The missing CDR3 end, 3 residues past where the read stops, is filled in from the germline J gene. The V and J genes are TRBV10-1 and TRBJ1-1; D is unclear. The CDR3 has 14 amino acids. V dropped 4 bases and J dropped 1 base, with 10 bases sitting between them. The germline gives CDR1 WNHNN, CDR2 SYGVQD (reference sequence). The chain's CDR3 is CASSVDAGNTEAFF. CDR3 DNA (partial): TGCGCCAGCAGTGTAGACGCGGGGAACACTGAA.

A remark on this clone: The read terminates 3 residues ahead of where the CDR3 ends, so the germline J gene completes it. The rearrangement links TRBV10-2 to TRBJ2-2, with D possibly matching TRBD1 (5 bases). Trimming removed 6 bases at V and 7 bases at J, with 15 bases between. CDR1 and CDR2 (germline): WSHSY, SAAADI. The CDR3 spans 14 residues. The CDR3 sequence is CASRSQGVGGELFF. The part of the CDR3 DNA that was read is TGCGCCAGCAGGTCCCAGGGTGTCGGCGGGGAG.

As to this clone: The CDR3 end is not reached by the read, which stops 3 residues before it; the germline J gene fills it in. The chain employs TRBV7-8 and TRBJ2-5; D might be TRBD2 (5 bases). CDR3 length: 14 amino acids. V dropped 1 base and J dropped 5 bases, with 11 bases sitting between them. CDR1 is SGHVS and CDR2 is FQNEAQ in the germline V gene. The DNA read from the CDR3 is TGTGCCAGCAGCTTAGGCCTAGCCTGGGAGACC. Protein sequence: CASSLGLAWET. The entire CDR3 is CASSLGLAWETQYF.

A word on this clone: The missing CDR3 end, 3 residues past where the read stops, is filled in from the germline J gene. The J gene is TRBJ2-5, the V gene TRBV5-1, with D maybe TRBD1 (8 bases). The ends were cut back, 4 bases at V and 7 bases at J, with 17 bases in the middle. This CDR3 has 14 amino acids. Germline CDR1 reads SGHRS; CDR2 reads YFSETQ. The DNA read from the CDR3 is TGCGCCAGCAGCCCTACAGGGGGGGCGGGGACC. Protein sequence: CASSPTGGAGT. The whole CDR3 protein is CASSPTGGAGTQYF.

As to this clone: Coverage ceases 3 residues before the CDR3 finishes, and the germline J gene fills in the end. V is TRBV20-1 and J is TRBJ2-7, with D hard to call. The CDR3 sequence is 13 residues long. Trimming removed 3 bases at V and 3 bases at J, with 12 bases between. Germline V lookup: CDR1 DFQATT, CDR2 SNEGSKA (reference sequence). The CDR3 region is CSASTESGYEQYF. The DNA read from the CDR3 is TGCAGTGCTAGCACTGAGTCCGGCTACGAG.

Notes on this clone: Read coverage stops 3 residues before the CDR3 terminus; the germline J gene supplies the remainder. This chain uses TRBV4-2 with TRBJ2-2; maybe TRBD2 (6 bases). V lost 4 bases and J lost 3, with 9 bases in between. The length of the CDR3 is 14 residues. Germline V gene lookup returns CDR1 LGHNA and CDR2 YNFKEQ. The CDR3 region is CASSPRGDTGELFF. The covered CDR3 bases are TGTGCCAGCAGCCCGCGGGGAGACACCGGGGAG.

A note on this clone: The read gets to within 3 residues of the CDR3 end, and the germline J gene fills in the rest. J is TRBJ1-5 and V is TRBV12-3 or TRBV12-4, with 7 positions matching TRBD1. Trimming took 6 bases from V and 0 from J; bases not matched to a gene: 5. CDR3 size: 15 residues. The CDR3 sequence: CASSQEGASNQPQHF. The CDR3 bases that were read are TGTGCCAGCAGCCAGGAGGGGGCTAGCAATCAGCCC.

Concerning this clone: Sequencing ends 3 residues short of the CDR3 end; the germline J gene provides the rest. The J gene is TRBJ2-7, the V gene TRBV6-1; 7 positions match TRBD1. V trimming: 4 bases; J trimming: 2 bases; junction bases outside the gene matches: 5. CDR3 length: 14 amino acids. Germline CDR1 and CDR2: MNHNS and SASEGT. This chain's CDR3 is CASSVGQLTYEQYF. The sequenced CDR3 bases are TGTGCCAGCAGTGTGGGACAGCTTACCTACGAG.

A remark on this clone: The read ends 3 residues shy of where the CDR3 ends; the end is completed using the germline J gene. V usage is TRBV7-2 and J usage is TRBJ2-1, with D possibly being TRBD2 (7 bases). Deletions cut 5 bases from V and 7 bases from J, with 18 bases between. This CDR3 comprises 15 residues. Germline CDR1 is SGHTA and CDR2 is FQGNSA. The CDR3 protein is CASSLSGGGRNEQFF. The part of the CDR3 DNA that was read is TGTGCCAGCAGCCTTTCTGGGGGGGGCCGGAATGAG.

About this clone: The read terminates 3 residues before the CDR3 end, so the remaining end is supplied by the germline J gene. The chain uses TRBV11-2 and TRBJ1-3; D is unclear. Trimming took 5 bases from V and 7 from J, leaving 12 bases between them. Per the germline V gene, CDR1 is SGHAT and CDR2 is FQNNGV. The CDR3 covers 13 residues. The sequenced CDR3 bases are TGTGCCAGCAGCCATTCCCCGGGGAACACC. It yields the protein CASSHSPGNT. Given in full, the CDR3 is CASSHSPGNTIYF.

About this clone itself: The CDR3 is cut off 3 residues early in the read; its end comes from the germline J gene. This chain joins TRBV12-3 or TRBV12-4 and TRBJ2-7, with D possibly being TRBD1 (6 bases). This CDR3 contains 15 residues. V lost 1 base to trimming and J lost 2 bases, with 12 bases between them. This CDR3 reads CASSLGTGTTYEQYF. The sequenced part of the CDR3 DNA is TGTGCCAGCAGTTTAGGTACAGGGACCACCTACGAG.

A remark on this clone: The read stops 3 residues short of the end of the CDR3; the missing end is completed from the germline J gene. V and J are TRBV5-1 and TRBJ2-2; D may be TRBD2 (5 bases). Germline lookup yields CDR1 SGHRS and CDR2 YFSETQ. V was pared by 3 bases and J by 0 bases, with 12 bases between. The CDR3 length is 16 residues. The sequenced CDR3 bases are TGCGCCAGCAGCTCCGGCCTTAGCGCGAACACCGGGGAG. This translates into CASSSGLSANTGE. The complete CDR3 sequence is CASSSGLSANTGELFF.

Concerning this clone: The read gets to within 3 residues of the CDR3 end, and the germline J gene fills in the rest. The chain has TRBV9 and TRBJ2-7; 7 bases fit TRBD1. V lost 0 bases to trimming and J lost 3 bases; unmatched junction nucleotides: 3. Germline CDR1 reads SGDLS; CDR2 reads YYNGEE. This CDR3 spans 14 amino acids. The sequenced CDR3 bases are TGTGCCAGCAGCGTAGGGGACAGATTCTACGAG. Amino acid sequence: CASSVGDRFYE. The whole CDR3 region reads CASSVGDRFYEQYF.